Below, one TCR beta chain is given with its context. What it recognizes is unknown. This specimen comes from a study of cytomegalovirus exposure and HLA in healthy donors. Study observations and caveats: In a later analysis, productive TCRs from donors in an Asian-associated ancestry cluster reportedly carried fewer N-insertions than the cohort mean. A previous analysis found most TCR beta V segments productive roughly 90% or roughly 30% of the time. According to reports, the classifier identified cytomegalovirus status with high specificity and sensitivity. Presence/absence analyses took donor sequencing depth as roughly uniform.

The PCR employed 60 Vbeta primers together with 13 Jbeta primers. The data were produced by immunoSEQ multiplex PCR, yet TCRdb's version contains in-frame clones alone and is incomplete. Of roughly 100,000 clones in the sample, approximately 79% are singletons; the top ten hold 4%. V shed 6 bases and J shed 2 bases, with 11 bases lying between them. This CDR3 comprises 15 residues. Germline V gene lookup returns CDR1 MGHDK and CDR2 SYGVNS. This sequence joins TRBV25-1 and TRBJ2-6; D perhaps matches TRBD2 (5 bases). This sequence originates from a man between 50 and 59 years old in good health and CMV-seropositive. Sequences were obtained from PBMCs. This CDR3 is CASSDSGTGANVLTF. CDR3 sequence (DNA): TGTGCCAGCAGCGACTCGGGGACTGGGGCCAACGTCCTGACTTTC.